This T cell receptor beta chain derives from a study of pediatric ulcerative colitis. Rectal tissue came from one to two pinch biopsies taken at colonoscopy. The survey-level immunoSEQ assay was used. Samples were sequenced at Survey level, maximum 500,000 reads. Profiling relied on immunoSEQ multiplex PCR, and the TCRdb table lists in-frame clones only, not all of them. This sample carries approximately 40,000 clones, less than 80% of them seen once, and the ten largest clones take roughly 0.7%. The material sequenced was gut tissue. This TCR came from a boy aged 5-17 years with moderate ulcerative colitis.

CDR3 protein: CASMELAGQSATNEKLFF. CDR3 nucleotide sequence: TGCGCCAGCATGGAACTTGCGGGACAGAGCGCAACTAATGAAAAACTGTTTTTT. The chain joins TRBV10-1 to TRBJ1-4, with 7 positions matching TRBD1. Germline trimming cut 7 bases from V and 0 bases from J; bases unmatched to any gene: 14. The CDR3 is 18 amino acids. Germline-derived CDR1 and CDR2 are WNHNN and SYGVQD (reference sequence).